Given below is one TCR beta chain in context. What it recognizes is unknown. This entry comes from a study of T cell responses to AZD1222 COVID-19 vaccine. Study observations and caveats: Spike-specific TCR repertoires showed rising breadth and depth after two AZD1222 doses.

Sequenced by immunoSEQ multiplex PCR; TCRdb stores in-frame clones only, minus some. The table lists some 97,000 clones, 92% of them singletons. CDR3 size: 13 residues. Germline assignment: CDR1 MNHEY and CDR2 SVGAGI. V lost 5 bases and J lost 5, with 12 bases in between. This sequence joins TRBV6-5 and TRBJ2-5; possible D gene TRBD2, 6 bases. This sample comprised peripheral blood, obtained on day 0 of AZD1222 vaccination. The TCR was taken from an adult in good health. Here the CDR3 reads CASSRTSRETQYF. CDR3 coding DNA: TGTGCCAGCAGTCGAACTAGCCGGGAGACCCAGTACTTC.